This is a list of T cell receptor beta chains from one sample in a study of CD8+CD57+ T cells in acquired aplastic anemia. MiXCR was run by TCRdb on the reads, yielding one entry per CDR3 protein. The profile covers approximately 80,000 distinct CDR3 sequences, with roughly 70% appearing a single time and approximately 80% taken by the ten largest. The sequencing sample was made of sorted CD4+, CD8+, or CD8+CD57+ T cells (not recorded which) from PBMCs. All receptors derive from a human donor with aplastic anemia. Each CDR3 is given with its conserved first and last residue. Each record gives: CDR3 protein, CDR3 DNA, D gene, clone size, V gene, J gene, CDR3 length. D genes are given only for firm matches. Clone size is not always given. Where it is, it says once, few, many or a class for expanded clones.

CDR3 protein: CATSASGGTYEQYF
CDR3 DNA: TGTGCCACCAGTGCTAGCGGGGGGACCTACGAGCAGTACTTC
D gene: TRBD2
clone size: few
V gene: TRBV24-1
J gene: TRBJ2-7
CDR3 length: 14

CDR3 protein: CASSLGTSNTEAFF
CDR3 DNA: TGTGCCAGCAGCTTAGGGACATCGAACACTGAAGCTTTCTTT
D gene: -
clone size: -
V gene: TRBV7-2
J gene: TRBJ1-1
CDR3 length: 14

CDR3 protein: CATSDLLPDTQYF
CDR3 DNA: TGTGCCACCAGTGATTTGCTACCGGATACGCAGTATTTT
D gene: -
clone size: -
V gene: TRBV24-1
J gene: TRBJ2-3
CDR3 length: 13

CDR3 protein: CSARLYLSDGVVSDNYGYTF
CDR3 DNA: TGCAGTGCTAGACTCTACTTATCGGACGGCGTCGTCTCTGATAACTATGGCTACACCTTC
D gene: -
clone size: many
V gene: TRBV20-1
J gene: TRBJ1-2
CDR3 length: 20

CDR3 protein: CASNPGHRSYEQYF
CDR3 DNA: TGTGCCAGCAACCCGGGACATCGCTCCTACGAGCAGTACTTC
D gene: -
clone size: many
V gene: TRBV5-6
J gene: TRBJ2-7
CDR3 length: 14

CDR3 protein: CASSSTLRQETQYF
CDR3 DNA: TGTGCCAGCAGCTCCACCCTACGCCAAGAGACCCAGTACTTC
D gene: -
clone size: many
V gene: TRBV11-2
J gene: TRBJ2-5
CDR3 length: 14

CDR3 protein: CATNDRGMRKEKLFF
CDR3 DNA: TGTGCCACCAACGACAGGGGGATGAGAAAAGAAAAACTGTTTTTT
D gene: TRBD1
clone size: -
V gene: TRBV15
J gene: TRBJ1-4
CDR3 length: 15

CDR3 protein: CASSLAREKLFF
CDR3 DNA: TGTGCCAGCAGCTTAGCCAGGGAAAAACTGTTTTTT
D gene: -
clone size: -
V gene: TRBV7-2
J gene: TRBJ1-4
CDR3 length: 12

CDR3 protein: CSAEGGSVTEAFF
CDR3 DNA: TGCAGTGCGGAAGGGGGCAGCGTCACTGAAGCTTTCTTT
D gene: TRBD1
clone size: -
V gene: TRBV20-1
J gene: TRBJ1-1
CDR3 length: 13

CDR3 protein: CASSMDRSSYNSPLHF
CDR3 DNA: TGTGCCAGCAGCATGGACAGGAGCTCCTATAATTCACCCCTCCACTTT
D gene: TRBD1
clone size: -
V gene: TRBV11-1
J gene: TRBJ1-6
CDR3 length: 16

CDR3 protein: CASRQGPQGCANTGELFF
CDR3 DNA: TGTGCCAGCAGACAGGGTCCCCAGGGCTGTGCGAACACCGGGGAGCTGTTTTTT
D gene: -
clone size: -
V gene: TRBV27
J gene: TRBJ2-2
CDR3 length: 18

CDR3 protein: CASSEQYGYTF
CDR3 DNA: TGTGCCAGCAGTGAACAGTATGGCTACACCTTC
D gene: -
clone size: -
V gene: TRBV6-1
J gene: TRBJ1-2
CDR3 length: 11

CDR3 protein: CSARETVNTEAFF
CDR3 DNA: TGCAGTGCTAGGGAGACAGTGAACACTGAAGCTTTCTTT
D gene: -
clone size: -
V gene: TRBV20-1
J gene: TRBJ1-1
CDR3 length: 13

CDR3 protein: CATLTGTGQDFHEQYF
CDR3 DNA: TGTGCCACTCTAACGGGTACGGGACAGGATTTCCACGAGCAGTACTTC
D gene: TRBD1
clone size: -
V gene: TRBV10-3
J gene: TRBJ2-7
CDR3 length: 16

CDR3 protein: CATGGGVLLGEKLFF
CDR3 DNA: TGTGCCACGGGCGGTGGGGTACTCTTGGGTGAAAAACTGTTTTTT
D gene: -
clone size: few
V gene: TRBV15
J gene: TRBJ1-4
CDR3 length: 15

CDR3 protein: CASSELGARRHNEQFF
CDR3 DNA: TGTGCCAGCAGTGAATTAGGAGCGCGGCGACACAATGAGCAGTTCTTC
D gene: -
clone size: -
V gene: TRBV25-1
J gene: TRBJ2-1
CDR3 length: 16

CDR3 protein: CASSQMGVAYEQYF
CDR3 DNA: TGTGCCAGCAGCCAAATGGGAGTCGCCTACGAGCAGTACTTC
D gene: -
clone size: -
V gene: TRBV7-6
J gene: TRBJ2-7
CDR3 length: 14

CDR3 protein: CATSDLWDRATEQYF
CDR3 DNA: TGTGCCACCAGTGATTTATGGGACAGAGCGACCGAGCAGTACTTC
D gene: TRBD1
clone size: -
V gene: TRBV24-1
J gene: TRBJ2-7
CDR3 length: 15

CDR3 protein: CATKKDSNSPLHF
CDR3 DNA: TGCGCCACCAAAAAGGACAGTAATTCACCCCTCCACTTT
D gene: -
clone size: -
V gene: TRBV10-1
J gene: TRBJ1-6
CDR3 length: 13

CDR3 protein: CASSKPGGYEQYF
CDR3 DNA: TGTGCCAGTAGTAAACCGGGTGGCTACGAGCAGTACTTC
D gene: -
clone size: once
V gene: TRBV19
J gene: TRBJ2-7
CDR3 length: 13

CDR3 protein: CAVIRGEGPYF
CDR3 DNA: TGTGCCGTAATCAGGGGAGAAGGGCCGTACTTC
D gene: -
clone size: -
V gene: TRBV10-3
J gene: TRBJ2-7
CDR3 length: 11

CDR3 protein: CSARGPLSYEQYF
CDR3 DNA: TGCAGTGCTAGAGGTCCTCTATCCTACGAGCAGTACTTC
D gene: -
clone size: few
V gene: TRBV20-1
J gene: TRBJ2-7
CDR3 length: 13

CDR3 protein: CATSYHLKPLDRAEAFF
CDR3 DNA: TGCGCCACCTCCTACCATCTCAAACCCTTAGACAGGGCTGAAGCTTTCTTT
D gene: TRBD1
clone size: -
V gene: TRBV10-2
J gene: TRBJ1-1
CDR3 length: 17

CDR3 protein: CASSRGQGGPYEQYF
CDR3 DNA: TGTGCCAGCAGCAGAGGACAGGGAGGGCCCTACGAGCAGTACTTC
D gene: -
clone size: many
V gene: TRBV7-9
J gene: TRBJ2-7
CDR3 length: 15

CDR3 protein: CAIALTDEYEQYF
CDR3 DNA: TGTGCCATCGCTTTGACTGATGAATACGAGCAGTACTTC
D gene: -
clone size: -
V gene: TRBV10-3
J gene: TRBJ2-7
CDR3 length: 13

CDR3 protein: CASSPQGGNTGELFF
CDR3 DNA: TGTGCCAGCAGCCCTCAGGGTGGGAACACCGGGGAGCTGTTTTTT
D gene: -
clone size: -
V gene: TRBV7-9
J gene: TRBJ2-2
CDR3 length: 15

CDR3 protein: CASSPGGGFGVTDTQYF
CDR3 DNA: TGTGCCAGCAGTCCAGGGGGCGGTTTCGGGGTCACAGATACGCAGTATTTT
D gene: TRBD1
clone size: -
V gene: TRBV25-1
J gene: TRBJ2-3
CDR3 length: 17

CDR3 protein: CASSSSMNTEAFF
CDR3 DNA: TGTGCCAGCAGCTCCTCAATGAACACTGAAGCTTTCTTT
D gene: -
clone size: -
V gene: TRBV7-7
J gene: TRBJ1-1
CDR3 length: 13

CDR3 protein: CASSLSTDNSPLHF
CDR3 DNA: TGTGCCAGCAGCTTATCGACAGATAATTCACCCCTCCACTTT
D gene: -
clone size: -
V gene: TRBV7-9
J gene: TRBJ1-6
CDR3 length: 14

CDR3 protein: CSARDTRTRTDTQYF
CDR3 DNA: TGCAGTGCTAGAGATACCCGTACTCGCACAGATACGCAGTATTTT
D gene: -
clone size: -
V gene: TRBV20-1
J gene: TRBJ2-3
CDR3 length: 15

CDR3 protein: CASRDIVEQFF
CDR3 DNA: TGTGCCAGCAGAGACATCGTTGAGCAGTTCTTC
D gene: -
clone size: few
V gene: TRBV25-1
J gene: TRBJ2-1
CDR3 length: 11

CDR3 protein: CSVAGSAYEQYF
CDR3 DNA: TGCAGCGTTGCCGGTTCCGCCTACGAGCAGTACTTC
D gene: -
clone size: -
V gene: TRBV29-1
J gene: TRBJ2-7
CDR3 length: 12

CDR3 protein: CAISESGSLVELFF
CDR3 DNA: TGTGCCATCAGTGAGTCGGGCAGCCTGGTAGAACTGTTTTTT
D gene: -
clone size: -
V gene: TRBV10-3
J gene: TRBJ1-4
CDR3 length: 14

CDR3 protein: CASSLSGQKETQYF
CDR3 DNA: TGTGCCAGCAGCTTATCGGGACAGAAAGAGACCCAGTACTTC
D gene: TRBD1
clone size: -
V gene: TRBV7-6
J gene: TRBJ2-5
CDR3 length: 14

CDR3 protein: CSAWSAWDSEQYF
CDR3 DNA: TGCAGTGCCTGGAGTGCCTGGGACTCCGAGCAGTACTTC
D gene: -
clone size: -
V gene: TRBV20-1
J gene: TRBJ2-7
CDR3 length: 13

CDR3 protein: CSVGTGGRREQYF
CDR3 DNA: TGCAGCGTTGGGACAGGGGGCCGTCGCGAGCAGTACTTC
D gene: TRBD1
clone size: few
V gene: TRBV29-1
J gene: TRBJ2-7
CDR3 length: 13

CDR3 protein: CSASGLAEEQYF
CDR3 DNA: TGCAGTGCTAGTGGGCTAGCGGAAGAGCAGTACTTC
D gene: TRBD2
clone size: -
V gene: TRBV20-1
J gene: TRBJ2-7
CDR3 length: 12

CDR3 protein: CSAAESGPLTGELFF
CDR3 DNA: TGCAGCGCCGCGGAGAGCGGGCCGCTAACCGGGGAGCTGTTTTTT
D gene: -
clone size: -
V gene: TRBV29-1
J gene: TRBJ2-2
CDR3 length: 15

CDR3 protein: CASSITGDTEAFF
CDR3 DNA: TGTGCCAGTAGTATCACAGGGGACACTGAAGCTTTCTTT
D gene: TRBD1
clone size: -
V gene: TRBV19
J gene: TRBJ1-1
CDR3 length: 13

CDR3 protein: CASSLRPSETQYF
CDR3 DNA: TGTGCCAGCAGTCTAAGACCCAGCGAGACCCAGTACTTC
D gene: -
clone size: -
V gene: TRBV7-2
J gene: TRBJ2-5
CDR3 length: 13

CDR3 protein: CASSLELGGLYNEQFF
CDR3 DNA: TGTGCCAGCAGCTTAGAACTAGGGGGTTTATACAATGAGCAGTTCTTC
D gene: -
clone size: once
V gene: TRBV11-2
J gene: TRBJ2-1
CDR3 length: 16

CDR3 protein: CAISTTGDSNQPQHF
CDR3 DNA: TGTGCCATCAGTACGACAGGGGATAGCAATCAGCCCCAGCATTTT
D gene: TRBD1
clone size: -
V gene: TRBV10-3
J gene: TRBJ1-5
CDR3 length: 15

CDR3 protein: CATSMGQGEVSNQPQHF
CDR3 DNA: TGTGCCACCAGCATGGGACAGGGGGAGGTTAGCAATCAGCCCCAGCATTTT
D gene: TRBD1
clone size: -
V gene: TRBV15
J gene: TRBJ1-5
CDR3 length: 17

CDR3 protein: CASSGVYETQYF
CDR3 DNA: TGTGCCAGCAGTGGGGTCTACGAGACCCAGTACTTC
D gene: -
clone size: many
V gene: TRBV28
J gene: TRBJ2-5
CDR3 length: 12

CDR3 protein: CSAPLAGAKDTQYF
CDR3 DNA: TGCAGTGCACCACTAGCGGGGGCGAAGGATACGCAGTATTTT
D gene: TRBD2
clone size: few
V gene: TRBV20-1
J gene: TRBJ2-3
CDR3 length: 14

CDR3 protein: CSAVPLADSTDTQYF
CDR3 DNA: TGCAGTGCTGTTCCACTAGCGGATAGCACAGATACGCAGTATTTT
D gene: TRBD2
clone size: once
V gene: TRBV20-1
J gene: TRBJ2-3
CDR3 length: 15

CDR3 protein: CASSSNRGKNEQFF
CDR3 DNA: TGTGCCAGCAGCTCGAACAGGGGGAAGAATGAGCAGTTCTTC
D gene: TRBD1
clone size: -
V gene: TRBV14
J gene: TRBJ2-1
CDR3 length: 14